This T cell receptor beta chain was found in a study of blood T cell repertoires in COVID-19. Generated by immunoSEQ multiplex PCR, the TCRdb table keeps only in-frame clones and is missing some. This table holds approximately 200,000 clones, around 84% found once. Germline CDR1 and CDR2: MGHRA and YSYEKL. The V gene lost 2 bases and the J gene lost 0 bases, with 11 bases spanning the gap. This CDR3 contains 16 residues. This chain uses TRBV4-1 with TRBJ1-3, with D possibly matching TRBD1 (6 bases). The TCR was taken from a man aged 50 to 60 with acute or convalescent COVID-19. Sequenced: peripheral blood. The CDR3 sequence: CASSQQGFGSGNTIYF. Here the CDR3 DNA reads TGCGCCAGCAGCCAACAGGGGTTTGGCTCTGGAAACACCATATATTTT.